The T cell receptor beta chain described here comes from a study of vaccination effects on CD4 cells after COVID-19. Trimming at V came to 2 bases and at J to 5 bases, leaving 5 bases not matched to a gene. CDR3 length: 14 residues. Germline V gene sequence: CDR1 SGHAT, CDR2 FQNNGV. Before sequencing took place, the ViraFEST assay used viral peptide pools to expand antigen-specific CD4+ T cells. With more than nine days of culture completed, CD4+ T cells were isolated. Prior SARS-CoV-2 infection was absent in the vaccine recipients, as shown by negative nucleocapsid antibodies. Replacing half the medium with IL-2 medium was done on days 3 and 7. Assay: immunoSEQ multiplex PCR; the TCRdb copy retains only in-frame clones and omits some. In the table there are approximately 74,000 clones, 65% to 75% of which are singletons. Notes on this clone: Its antigen is not identified.

The chain has TRBV11-2 and TRBJ2-5; 7 nucleotides agree with TRBD2. The material sequenced was CD4+ T cells from PBMCs cultured with HCoV-NL63 spike peptides, taken before COVID-19 vaccination. The TCR sequence derives from a human donor who received a COVID-19 vaccine. The CDR3 region is CASSLSWGGETQYF. The CDR3 nucleotides are TGTGCCAGCAGCTTAAGTTGGGGGGGGGAGACCCAGTACTTC.